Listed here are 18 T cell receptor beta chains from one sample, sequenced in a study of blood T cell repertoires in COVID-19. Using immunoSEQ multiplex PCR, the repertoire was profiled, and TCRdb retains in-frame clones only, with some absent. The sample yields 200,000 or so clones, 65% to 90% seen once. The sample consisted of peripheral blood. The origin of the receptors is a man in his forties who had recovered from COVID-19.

CDR3 bases: TGTGCCAGCAGGGAGGGTTACAGGGGGACGACCATTCAGTACTTC. Its translation is CASREGYRGTTIQYF. V gene TRBV2 combines with J gene TRBJ2-4; 8 bases match TRBD1. The germline V gene encodes CDR1 SNHLY and CDR2 FYNNEI. J was trimmed by 9 bases and V by 6 bases; bases with no gene match: 13. CDR3 size: 15 residues.

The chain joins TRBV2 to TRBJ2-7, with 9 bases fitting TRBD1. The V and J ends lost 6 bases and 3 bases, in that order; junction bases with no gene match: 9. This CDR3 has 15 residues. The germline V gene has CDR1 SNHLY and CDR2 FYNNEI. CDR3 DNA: TGTGCCAGCAGGAAACCGGGACAGGGAGGCTACGAGCAGTACTTC. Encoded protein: CASRKPGQGGYEQYF. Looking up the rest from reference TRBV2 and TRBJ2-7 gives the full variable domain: EPEVTQTPSHQVTQMGQEVILRCVPISNHLYFYWYRQILGQKVEFLVSFYNNEISEKSEIFDDQFSVERPDGSNFTLKIRSTKLEDSAMYFCASRKPGQGGYEQYFGPGTRLTVT.

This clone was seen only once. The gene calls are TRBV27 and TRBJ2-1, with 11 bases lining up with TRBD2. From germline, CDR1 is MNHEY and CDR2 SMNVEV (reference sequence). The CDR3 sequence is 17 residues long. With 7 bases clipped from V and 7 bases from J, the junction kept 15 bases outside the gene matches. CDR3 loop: CASKGAPGLAAGNEQFF. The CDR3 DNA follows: TGTGCCAGCAAGGGGGCCCCGGGACTAGCGGCTGGGAATGAGCAGTTCTTC.

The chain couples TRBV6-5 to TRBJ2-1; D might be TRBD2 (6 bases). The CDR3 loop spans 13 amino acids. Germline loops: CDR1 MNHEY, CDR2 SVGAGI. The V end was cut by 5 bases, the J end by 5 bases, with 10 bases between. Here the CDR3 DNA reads TGTGCCAGCAGTAGGCGGGATAACAATGAGCAGTTCTTC. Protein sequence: CASSRRDNNEQFF.

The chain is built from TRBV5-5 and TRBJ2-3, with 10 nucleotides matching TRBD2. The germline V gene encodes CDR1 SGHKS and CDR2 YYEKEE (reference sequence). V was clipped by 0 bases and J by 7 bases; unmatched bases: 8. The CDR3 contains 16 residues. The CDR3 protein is CASSLGLAGVGYTQYF. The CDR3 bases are TGTGCCAGCAGCTTGGGCCTAGCGGGGGTTGGATATACGCAGTATTTT.

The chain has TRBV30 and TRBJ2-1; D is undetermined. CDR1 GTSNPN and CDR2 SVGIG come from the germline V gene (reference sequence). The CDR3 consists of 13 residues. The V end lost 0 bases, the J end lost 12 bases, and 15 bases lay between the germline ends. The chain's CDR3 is CAWSVDIESGQFF. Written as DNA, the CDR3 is TGTGCCTGGAGTGTAGATATAGAGTCGGGGCAGTTCTTC.

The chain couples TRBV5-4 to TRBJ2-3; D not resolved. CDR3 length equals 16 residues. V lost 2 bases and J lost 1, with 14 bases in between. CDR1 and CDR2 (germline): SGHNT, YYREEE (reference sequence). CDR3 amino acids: CASSFRRTLGTDTQYF. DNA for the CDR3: TGTGCCAGCAGCTTCAGGCGAACGCTGGGCACAGATACGCAGTATTTT. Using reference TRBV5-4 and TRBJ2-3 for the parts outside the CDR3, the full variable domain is ETGVTQSPTHLIKTRGQQVTLRCSSQSGHNTVSWYQQALGQGPQFIFQYYREEENGRGNFPPRFSGLQFPNYSSELNVNALELDDSALYLCASSFRRTLGTDTQYFGPGTRLTVL.

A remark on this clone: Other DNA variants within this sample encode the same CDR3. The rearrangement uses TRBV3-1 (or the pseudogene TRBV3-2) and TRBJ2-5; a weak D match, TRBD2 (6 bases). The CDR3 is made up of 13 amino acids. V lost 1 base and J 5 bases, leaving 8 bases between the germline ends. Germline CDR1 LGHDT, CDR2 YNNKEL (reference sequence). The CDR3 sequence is CASSQGLAETQYF. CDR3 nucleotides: TGTGCCAGCAGCCAAGGGCTAGCGGAGACCCAGTACTTC.

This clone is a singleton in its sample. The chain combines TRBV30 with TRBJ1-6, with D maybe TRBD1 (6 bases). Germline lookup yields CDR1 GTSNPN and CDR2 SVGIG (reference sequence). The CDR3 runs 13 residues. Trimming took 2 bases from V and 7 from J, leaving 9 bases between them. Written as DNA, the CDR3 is TGTGCCTGGAGTCGGGGGGGCAATTCACCCCTCCACTTT. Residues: CAWSRGGNSPLHF.

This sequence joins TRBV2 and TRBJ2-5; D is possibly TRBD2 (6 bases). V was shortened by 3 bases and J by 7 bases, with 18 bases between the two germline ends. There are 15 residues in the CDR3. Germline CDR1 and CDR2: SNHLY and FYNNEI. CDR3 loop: CASSEAASVGWTQYF. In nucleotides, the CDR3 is TGTGCCAGCAGTGAGGCGGCTAGCGTTGGGTGGACCCAGTACTTC. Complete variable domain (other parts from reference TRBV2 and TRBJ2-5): EPEVTQTPSHQVTQMGQEVILRCVPISNHLYFYWYRQILGQKVEFLVSFYNNEISEKSEIFDDQFSVERPDGSNFTLKIRSTKLEDSAMYFCASSEAASVGWTQYFGPGTRLLVL.

CDR3 region: CASSQIILAKREPYEQYF. The CDR3 DNA is TGCGCCAGCAGCCAAATAATACTAGCGAAGCGGGAACCCTACGAGCAGTACTTC. The rearrangement links TRBV4-1 to TRBJ2-7; 7 nucleotides match TRBD2. The CDR3 loop spans 18 amino acids. V trimming: 2 bases; J trimming: 2 bases; junction bases outside the gene matches: 15. CDR1 is MGHRA, CDR2 YSYEKL, per germline.

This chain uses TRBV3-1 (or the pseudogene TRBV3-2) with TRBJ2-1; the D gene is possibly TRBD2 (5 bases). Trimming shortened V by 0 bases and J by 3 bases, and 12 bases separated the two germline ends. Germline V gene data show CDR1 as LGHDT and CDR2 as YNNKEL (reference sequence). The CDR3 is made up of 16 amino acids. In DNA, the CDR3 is TGTGCCAGCAGCCAAGATTTAGCGCTACTCTACAATGAGCAGTTCTTC. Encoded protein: CASSQDLALLYNEQFF.

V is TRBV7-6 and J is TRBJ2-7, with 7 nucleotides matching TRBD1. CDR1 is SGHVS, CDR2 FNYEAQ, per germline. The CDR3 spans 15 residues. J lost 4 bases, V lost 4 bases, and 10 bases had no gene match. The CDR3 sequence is CASSSNPGTEYEQYF. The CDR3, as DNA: TGTGCCAGCAGCTCAAACCCCGGGACAGAATACGAGCAGTACTTC.

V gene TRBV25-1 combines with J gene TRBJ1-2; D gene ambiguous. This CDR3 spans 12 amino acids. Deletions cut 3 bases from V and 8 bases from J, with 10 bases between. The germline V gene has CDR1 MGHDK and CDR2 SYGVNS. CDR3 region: CASSDGYGGYTF. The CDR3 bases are TGTGCCAGCAGTGACGGGTACGGCGGCTACACCTTC.

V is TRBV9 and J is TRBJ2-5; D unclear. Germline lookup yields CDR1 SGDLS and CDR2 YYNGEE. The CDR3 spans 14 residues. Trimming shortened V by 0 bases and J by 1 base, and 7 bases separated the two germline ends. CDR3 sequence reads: CASSVDVLQETQYF. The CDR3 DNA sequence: TGTGCCAGCAGCGTAGATGTACTCCAAGAGACCCAGTACTTC.

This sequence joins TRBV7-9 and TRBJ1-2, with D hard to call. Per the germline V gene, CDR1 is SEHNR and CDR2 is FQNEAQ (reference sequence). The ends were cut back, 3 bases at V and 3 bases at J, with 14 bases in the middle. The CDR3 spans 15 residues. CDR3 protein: CASSFDWESDYGYTF. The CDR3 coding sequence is TGTGCCAGCAGCTTCGACTGGGAGTCGGACTATGGCTACACCTTC.

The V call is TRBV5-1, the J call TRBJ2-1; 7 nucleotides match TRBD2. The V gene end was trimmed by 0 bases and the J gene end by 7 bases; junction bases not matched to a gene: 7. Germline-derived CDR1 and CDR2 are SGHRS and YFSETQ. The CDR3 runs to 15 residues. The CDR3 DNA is TGCGCCAGCAGCTTGGAGGCGGGAGCATTTAATGAGCAGTTCTTC. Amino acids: CASSLEAGAFNEQFF.

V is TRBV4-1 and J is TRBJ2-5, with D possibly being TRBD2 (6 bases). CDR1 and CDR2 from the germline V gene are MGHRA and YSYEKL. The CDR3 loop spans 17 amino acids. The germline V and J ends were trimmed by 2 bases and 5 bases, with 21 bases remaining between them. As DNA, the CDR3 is TGCGCCAGCAGCCAACGCCTTACGGGGGAAGTGCAGGAGACCCAGTACTTC. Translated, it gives CASSQRLTGEVQETQYF.